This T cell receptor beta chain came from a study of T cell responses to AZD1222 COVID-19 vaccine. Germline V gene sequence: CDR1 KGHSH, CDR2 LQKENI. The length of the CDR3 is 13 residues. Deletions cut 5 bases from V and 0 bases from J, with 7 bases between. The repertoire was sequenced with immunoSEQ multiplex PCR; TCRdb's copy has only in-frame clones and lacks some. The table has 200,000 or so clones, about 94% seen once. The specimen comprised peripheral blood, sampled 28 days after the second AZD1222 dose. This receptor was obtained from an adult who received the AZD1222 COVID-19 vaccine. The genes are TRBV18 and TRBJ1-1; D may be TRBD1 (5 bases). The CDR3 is CASSADMNTEAFF. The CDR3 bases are TGTGCCAGCTCAGCGGACATGAACACTGAAGCTTTCTTT.